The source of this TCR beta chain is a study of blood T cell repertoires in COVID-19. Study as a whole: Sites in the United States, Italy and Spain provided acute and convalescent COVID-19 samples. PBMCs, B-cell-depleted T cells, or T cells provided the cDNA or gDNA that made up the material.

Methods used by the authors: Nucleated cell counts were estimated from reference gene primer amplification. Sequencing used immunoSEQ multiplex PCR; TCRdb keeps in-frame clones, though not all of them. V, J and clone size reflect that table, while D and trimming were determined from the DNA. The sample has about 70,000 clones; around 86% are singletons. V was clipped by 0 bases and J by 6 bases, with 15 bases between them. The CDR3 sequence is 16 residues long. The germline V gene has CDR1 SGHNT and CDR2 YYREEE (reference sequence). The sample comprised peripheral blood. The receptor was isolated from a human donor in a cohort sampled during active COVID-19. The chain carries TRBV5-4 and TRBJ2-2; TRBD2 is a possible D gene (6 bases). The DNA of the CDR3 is TGTGCCAGCAGCTTGGCGATTCGCGGGGATGCCGGGGAGCTGTTTTTT. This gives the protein CASSLAIRGDAGELFF.